This TCR beta chain is from a study of T cells after yellow fever vaccination. Overall study results and limits: Reappearance after the booster was observed for most primary-vaccination clones (about 96% CD4, less than 90% CD8). Weaker, the secondary response had a peak occurring faster, on day 5 versus 15. Abundant bulk-population clonotypes could contaminate the FACS-sorted repertoires.

V was trimmed by 4 bases and J by 2 bases, leaving 15 bases between them. Per the germline V gene, CDR1 is MNHEY and CDR2 is SVGAGI. This CDR3 region has 16 residues. TCRdb itself ran the 5' RACE reads through MiXCR, one entry per CDR3 protein. The sample holds approximately 450,000 distinct CDR3 sequences; about 19% are singletons and the top ten take roughly a sixth. This clonotype was seen a few times. Its antigen is as yet unknown. This sequence originates from a man aged 18 to 29 who received the YFV17D yellow fever vaccine. The material sequenced was PBMCs, taken before the yellow fever booster vaccination. This rearrangement joins TRBV6-5 to TRBJ1-5; D not resolved. CDR3 sequence: CASSLQAPGGNQPQHF. Written as DNA, the CDR3 is TGTGCCAGCAGTTTACAAGCCCCCGGGGGCAATCAGCCCCAGCATTTT.